The 26 T cell receptor beta chains below all came from one sample that was sequenced in a study of T cells in Graves' hyperthyroidism and ophthalmopathy. Amplification targeted TCR beta CDR3 regions from RNA transcripts. HTBI primers were employed in a first-round RT-PCR of the TCR CDR3. One entry per CDR3 protein results from TCRdb running MiXCR on the multiplex PCR reads. The table includes about 400,000 distinct CDR3 sequences, roughly 14% detected once. The sample was blood. These receptors all come from a man aged 18 to 29 with Graves' ophthalmopathy.

The V gene is TRBV20-1, the J gene TRBJ2-4, with TRBD1 identical over 10 bases. The CDR3 totals 14 residues. After removal of 6 bases from V and 6 bases from J, the junction contained 8 bases not matched to a gene. The germline V gene encodes CDR1 DFQATT and CDR2 SNEGSKA (reference sequence). The CDR3, as DNA: TGCAGTGCGGGGGACAGGGGAGACTCAAACATTCAGTACTTC. It yields the protein CSAGDRGDSNIQYF.

The sample holds a few counts of this clonotype. The rearrangement links TRBV29-1 to TRBJ1-1; tentatively, D is TRBD1 (5 bases). The CDR3 runs to 13 residues. Germline V CDR1 and CDR2: SQVTM, ANQGSEA. V lost 7 bases, J lost 0 bases, and 12 bases lay in between. DNA for the CDR3: TGCAGCGCCTTACAGGCCCTGAACACTGAAGCTTTCTTT. It specifies CSALQALNTEAFF.

V and J are TRBV29-1 and TRBJ1-5; no firm D call. This CDR3 is built from 16 residues. Germline values: CDR1 SQVTM, CDR2 ANQGSEA. Between the trimmed V and J ends, which lost 6 bases and 4 bases, there was a span of 22 bases. The CDR3 nucleotides are TGCAGCGTCGGTGGGTCTATTGGGTTGGGGAATCAGCCCCAGCATTTT. Translation gives CSVGGSIGLGNQPQHF.

This clonotype was seen repeatedly, ten times or more. The chain carries TRBV11-2 and TRBJ2-1, with D unclear. Germline V gene data show CDR1 as SGHAT and CDR2 as FQNNGV. V was trimmed by 6 bases and J by 5 bases, leaving 14 bases between them. CDR3 length: 14 residues. DNA for the CDR3: TGTGCCAGCAGAGGCGCAGGATCCAACAATGAGCAGTTCTTC. It encodes CASRGAGSNNEQFF.

In regard to this clonotype: One end of the junction does not line up with germline, which may come from a read error. The rearrangement joins TRBV5-1 to TRBJ2-6; TRBD2 agrees at 7 bases. In germline, CDR1 is SGHRS, CDR2 YFSETQ. The CDR3 length is 15 residues. CDR3 DNA sequence: TGTGCCAGCGGGGACCTTCTGGGAGGGGCCAACGTCCTGACTTTC. It specifies CASGDLLGGANVLTF.

This clonotype was recorded many times. J is TRBJ2-7 and V is TRBV6-1, with 8 bases identical to TRBD2. The trim removed 10 bases at V and 7 bases at J, leaving 9 bases unmatched. In germline, CDR1 is MNHNS, CDR2 SASEGT. The CDR3 loop spans 12 amino acids. The CDR3 loop is CATQAGVLEQYF. For the CDR3, the DNA is TGTGCCACCCAAGCGGGGGTCTTGGAGCAGTACTTC.

The count of this clonotype is one. The J gene is TRBJ2-7, the V gene TRBV10-2, with D possibly called TRBD1 or TRBD2 (5 bases each). This CDR3 comprises 14 residues. The germline V gene encodes CDR1 WSHSY and CDR2 SAAADI. V gave up 7 bases and J gave up 0 bases, with 13 bases separating them. The CDR3 protein is CASTRDLSSYEQYF. The CDR3 nucleotides read TGCGCCAGCACCCGGGACCTAAGCTCCTACGAGCAGTACTTC.

This clonotype was seen just once. The chain joins TRBV11-2 to TRBJ1-2, with a possible D match to TRBD1 (5 bases). V was clipped by 4 bases and J by 4 bases, with 10 bases between them. From germline, CDR1 is SGHAT and CDR2 FQNNGV. The CDR3 contains 13 residues. Here the CDR3 reads CASSWGGGYGYTF. CDR3 DNA sequence: TGTGCCAGCAGCTGGGGGGGAGGCTATGGCTACACCTTC. The complete variable domain, with remaining parts taken from reference TRBV11-2 and TRBJ1-2, reads EAGVAQSPRYKIIEKRQSVAFWCNPISGHATLYWYQQILGQGPKLLIQFQNNGVVDDSQLPKDRFSAERLKGVDSTLKIQPAKLEDSAVYLCASSWGGGYGYTFGSGTRLTVV.

This clonotype has ten or more counts. The chain joins TRBV11-2 to TRBJ2-1; TRBD1 matches 8 bases. The CDR3 is 17 residues long. Losses at the gene ends were 0 bases for V and 8 bases for J; bases not matched to a gene: 12. Germline V gene data show CDR1 as SGHAT and CDR2 as FQNNGV. The CDR3 DNA sequence: TGTGCCAGCAGCTTAGATTGGGGACAGGTGAAGGTCGATGAGCAGTTCTTC. Residues: CASSLDWGQVKVDEQFF.

V gene TRBV6-4 combines with J gene TRBJ2-3; TRBD2 matches 10 bases. V gave up 2 bases and J gave up 4 bases; unmatched junction bases: 6. Germline V gene sequence: CDR1 MRHNA, CDR2 SNTAGT. This CDR3 region has 16 residues. Here the CDR3 DNA reads TGTGCCAGCAGTGACCACAGCGGGGGGGCAGCAGATACGCAGTATTTT. Amino acids: CASSDHSGGAADTQYF.

This chain uses TRBV7-2 with TRBJ2-1; TRBD2 aligns across 12 bases. V was clipped by 1 base and J by 7 bases; unmatched bases: 11. Germline CDR1 and CDR2: SGHTA and FQGNSA. The CDR3 extends over 18 amino acids. DNA of the CDR3: TGTGCCAGCAGCTTAGATTCTTCGGCTAGCGGGAGGGAAAATGAGCAGTTCTTC. Its translation is CASSLDSSASGRENEQFF.

The chain carries TRBV27 and TRBJ1-5, with D tentatively TRBD1 (6 bases). Per the germline V gene, CDR1 is MNHEY and CDR2 is SMNVEV (reference sequence). Trimming removed 7 bases from V and 7 bases from J, with 17 bases in between. There are 14 residues in the CDR3. Here the CDR3 DNA reads TGTGCCAGCAACCCCGGGGGCCTGGGGCAGCCCCAGCATTTT. It translates to CASNPGGLGQPQHF.

Ten or more counts support this clonotype. J is TRBJ2-1 and V is TRBV9; 8 bases line up with TRBD2. Germline loops: CDR1 SGDLS, CDR2 YYNGEE. V lost 0 bases, J lost 5 bases, and 4 bases stayed unmatched. CDR3 length: 15 residues. CDR3 protein: CASSVAGLEDNEQFF. The CDR3 DNA reads as TGTGCCAGCAGCGTAGCGGGACTAGAGGACAATGAGCAGTTCTTC.

This clonotype has ten or more counts. The chain employs TRBV6-1 and TRBJ1-5; D remains ambiguous. From germline, CDR1 is MNHNS and CDR2 SASEGT. V was clipped by 5 bases and J by 7 bases, with 15 bases between them. The CDR3 has 14 amino acids. The CDR3 DNA sequence: TGTGCCAGCAGTCCGACGGCTCCCGGGCAGCCCCAGCATTTT. Its protein product is CASSPTAPGQPQHF.

J is TRBJ2-3 and V is TRBV7-9; 10 bases line up with TRBD1. Germline-derived CDR1 and CDR2 are SEHNR and FQNEAQ (reference sequence). The CDR3 totals 16 residues. Germline trimming cut 4 bases from V and 3 bases from J; bases unmatched to any gene: 7. CDR3 DNA sequence: TGTGCCAGCAGCTGGCCGGGACAGGGGTGGACAGATACGCAGTATTTT. Translated: CASSWPGQGWTDTQYF. Together with reference TRBV7-9 and TRBJ2-3, the CDR3 gives the full variable domain: DTGVSQNPRHKITKRGQNVTFRCDPISEHNRLYWYRQTLGQGPEFLTYFQNEAQLEKSRLLSDRFSAERPKGSFSTLEIQRTEQGDSAMYLCASSWPGQGWTDTQYFGPGTRLTVL.

This clonotype appeared many times. DNA for the CDR3: TGCAGTGCTACAGCGCGTAGCTACGAGCAGTACTTC. Its protein product is CSATARSYEQYF. The chain employs TRBV20-1 and TRBJ2-7; D is unresolved. The germline V gene has CDR1 DFQATT and CDR2 SNEGSKA (reference sequence). This CDR3 is built from 12 residues. V lost 4 bases and J lost 3, with 10 bases in between.

This clonotype occurred many times. V gene TRBV4-1 combines with J gene TRBJ2-5; 8 nucleotides align to TRBD1. Looked up from germline, CDR1 is MGHRA and CDR2 is YSYEKL. J lost 1 base, V lost 3 bases, and 4 bases had no gene match. The CDR3 is made up of 15 amino acids. The CDR3: CASSHTDRGQETQYF. The CDR3 coding sequence is TGCGCCAGCAGCCATACCGACAGGGGCCAAGAGACCCAGTACTTC.

The J gene is TRBJ1-6, the V gene TRBV6-2 or TRBV6-3; no clear D. Trimming took 0 bases from V and 4 from J, leaving 7 bases between them. The CDR3 is 15 residues long. Germline V gene data show CDR1 as MNHEY and CDR2 as SVGEGT. CDR3 sequence: CASSYSAEYNSPLHF. In DNA form, the CDR3 reads TGTGCCAGCAGTTACTCGGCGGAGTATAATTCACCCCTCCACTTT.

The sample holds many counts of this clonotype. The chain links TRBV18 to TRBJ2-7; the D is unclear. The length of the CDR3 is 15 residues. V was clipped by 6 bases and J by 3 bases, with 18 bases between them. Germline CDR1 and CDR2: KGHSH and LQKENI. CDR3 residues: CASSWRHNVFYEQYF. CDR3 DNA sequence: TGTGCCAGCTCCTGGCGCCACAACGTTTTCTACGAGCAGTACTTC.

This clonotype came up a few times. The J gene is TRBJ2-7, the V gene TRBV9; 12 nucleotides agree with TRBD2. The V gene end was trimmed by 4 bases and the J gene end by 3 bases; junction bases not matched to a gene: 8. CDR3 length equals 16 residues. The germline gives CDR1 SGDLS, CDR2 YYNGEE. CDR3 nucleotides: TGTGCCAGCAGCCCACCGACTAGCGGGAGTATCTACGAGCAGTACTTC. The encoded protein is CASSPPTSGSIYEQYF.

This clonotype was counted a few times. The chain links TRBV7-2 to TRBJ1-4; 10 bases map to TRBD1. The CDR3 loop spans 14 amino acids. Trimming took 5 bases from V and 6 from J; bases not matched to a gene: 3. CDR1 is SGHTA and CDR2 is FQGNSA in the germline V gene. CDR3 coding DNA: TGTGCCAGCAGCAGGGACAGGGGTTATGAAAAACTGTTTTTT. Translating gives CASSRDRGYEKLFF. Together with reference TRBV7-2 and TRBJ1-4, the CDR3 gives the full variable domain: GAGVSQSPSNKVTEKGKDVELRCDPISGHTALYWYRQSLGQGLEFLIYFQGNSAPDKSGLPSDRFSAERTGGSVSTLTIQRTQQEDSAVYLCASSRDRGYEKLFFGSGTQLSVL.

In its sample, this clonotype was seen a few times. The chain joins TRBV29-1 to TRBJ2-7; 7 nucleotides agree with TRBD1. CDR3 length equals 13 residues. The V gene's germline CDR1 is SQVTM and CDR2 ANQGSEA. The V and J ends lost 7 bases and 2 bases, in that order; junction bases with no gene match: 8. The CDR3 nucleotides read TGCAGCGGTGGGGACAGTGAGACCTACGAGCAGTACTTC. This codes for CSGGDSETYEQYF.

The V gene is TRBV18, the J gene TRBJ2-7; 7 nucleotides agree with TRBD1. The CDR3 covers 16 residues. CDR1 is KGHSH and CDR2 is LQKENI in the germline V gene. V lost 2 bases to trimming and J lost 2 bases; unmatched junction nucleotides: 9. DNA of the CDR3: TGTGCCAGCTCACCAAAGGTGCGGACAGGCGCCTACGAGCAGTACTTC. The encoded protein is CASSPKVRTGAYEQYF.

This clonotype was observed a few times. This chain uses TRBV10-2 with TRBJ2-1; no clear D. This CDR3 is built from 11 residues. The V end was cut by 1 base, the J end by 8 bases, with 3 bases between. Germline V CDR1 and CDR2: WSHSY, SAAADI. CDR3 loop: CASSEWDEQFF. The CDR3, as DNA: TGCGCCAGCAGTGAGTGGGATGAGCAGTTCTTC.

A remark on this clonotype: A read error is possible here, since a much larger clone lies one base away. This sequence joins TRBV24-1 and TRBJ2-7; 8 bases align to TRBD1. The V gene end was trimmed by 11 bases and the J gene end by 7 bases; junction bases not matched to a gene: 18. The germline V gene encodes CDR1 KGHDR and CDR2 SFDVKD. CDR3 length equals 15 residues. CDR3 nucleotide sequence: TGTGCCATAGAACCCGGGCAGGGGGCCAGTGATGAGCAGTACTTC. Encoded protein: CAIEPGQGASDEQYF.

This sequence joins TRBV11-3 and TRBJ2-7; D not certain. The CDR3 spans 14 residues. V was cut by 5 bases and J by 2 bases, with 13 bases left in between. From germline, CDR1 is SGHNT and CDR2 YENEEA. The CDR3 DNA reads as TGTGCCAGCAGCGCCTACTCAGAGGCCTACGAGCAGTACTTC. This codes for CASSAYSEAYEQYF.